Listed below are T cell receptor beta chains from one sample, sequenced in a study of Graves' ophthalmopathy and Graves' hyperthyroidism. Using its own MiXCR run on the multiplex PCR reads, TCRdb lists one record per CDR3 protein. Altogether 660,000 or so distinct CDR3 sequences are present, about 41% being singletons, with the ten largest covering under 3.5%. Sequencing was performed on peripheral blood. The receptors come from an adult man with Graves' ophthalmopathy. Each CDR3 is given with its conserved first and last residue. The order of the fields is V gene, D gene, clone size, J gene, CDR3 protein, CDR3 DNA. The D gene is left open where the match is weak. The listing skips clone size in some rows; elsewhere it reads once, few, many or a size class.

v_gene: TRBV7-9; d_gene: TRBD1; abundance: -; j_gene: TRBJ2-7; CDR3aa: CASSQREIPPGQGAHEQYF; CDR3nt: TGCGCCAGCAGCCAGCGCGAAATACCCCCCGGACAGGGGGCCCACGAGCAGTACTTC
v_gene: TRBV7-9; d_gene: -; abundance: many; j_gene: TRBJ2-2; CDR3aa: CASSLLGTGELFF; CDR3nt: TGTGCCAGCAGCTTACTGGGCACCGGGGAGCTGTTTTTT
v_gene: TRBV12-3/TRBV12-4; d_gene: TRBD1; abundance: -; j_gene: TRBJ2-5; CDR3aa: CASSWQGGGETQYF; CDR3nt: TGTGCCAGCAGTTGGCAAGGGGGCGGGGAGACCCAGTACTTC
v_gene: TRBV5-1; d_gene: TRBD1; abundance: many; j_gene: TRBJ1-2; CDR3aa: CASSSSTGLNYGYTF; CDR3nt: TGCGCCAGCAGTTCCTCGACAGGGTTAAACTATGGCTACACCTTC
v_gene: TRBV7-9; d_gene: -; abundance: -; j_gene: TRBJ1-1; CDR3aa: CASSPFPDSTTEASF; CDR3nt: TGTGCCAGCAGCCCCTTCCCGGACAGTACCACTGAAGCTTCCTTT
v_gene: TRBV12-3/TRBV12-4; d_gene: TRBD1; abundance: many; j_gene: TRBJ1-5; CDR3aa: CASSLKGATYNQPQHF; CDR3nt: TGTGCCAGCAGTTTGAAGGGGGCGACTTACAATCAGCCCCAGCATTTT
v_gene: TRBV25-1; d_gene: TRBD1; abundance: -; j_gene: TRBJ1-2; CDR3aa: CASPTGWGYTF; CDR3nt: TGTGCCTCCCCGACAGGGTGGGGCTACACCTTC
v_gene: TRBV20-1; d_gene: -; abundance: few; j_gene: TRBJ1-5; CDR3aa: CSAGRGNSNQPQHF; CDR3nt: TGCAGTGCTGGACGGGGGAATAGCAATCAGCCCCAGCATTTT
v_gene: TRBV7-8; d_gene: -; abundance: many; j_gene: TRBJ2-5; CDR3aa: CASSLRVPGETQYF; CDR3nt: TGTGCCAGCAGCCTCCGGGTCCCCGGGGAGACCCAGTACTTC
v_gene: TRBV20-1; d_gene: -; abundance: many; j_gene: TRBJ2-7; CDR3aa: CSARDRSVYEQYF; CDR3nt: TGCAGTGCTAGAGATCGGTCCGTGTACGAGCAGTACTTC
v_gene: TRBV7-6; d_gene: TRBD1; abundance: -; j_gene: TRBJ1-6; CDR3aa: CASSQRQGGSPLHF; CDR3nt: TGTGCCAGCAGCCAGCGACAGGGAGGGTCACCCCTCCACTTT
v_gene: TRBV2; d_gene: TRBD1; abundance: many; j_gene: TRBJ1-2; CDR3aa: CASSGRGGRNGYTF; CDR3nt: TGTGCCAGCAGTGGTAGAGGGGGCAGAAATGGCTACACCTTC
v_gene: TRBV7-9; d_gene: -; abundance: -; j_gene: TRBJ1-1; CDR3aa: CASSLATLDRSEAFF; CDR3nt: TGTGCCAGCAGCTTAGCGACCTTGGACCGATCTGAAGCTTTCTTT
v_gene: TRBV11-2; d_gene: TRBD2; abundance: many; j_gene: TRBJ2-7; CDR3aa: CASSSGGGASYEQYF; CDR3nt: TGTGCCAGCAGCTCGGGCGGGGGTGCCTCCTACGAGCAGTACTTC
v_gene: TRBV10-3; d_gene: -; abundance: -; j_gene: TRBJ1-2; CDR3aa: CAITPGAGYGYTF; CDR3nt: TGTGCCATCACCCCAGGGGCGGGGTATGGCTACACCTTC
v_gene: TRBV29-1; d_gene: -; abundance: -; j_gene: TRBJ1-6; CDR3aa: CSVEQQGSAEDTPLHF; CDR3nt: TGCAGCGTTGAACAACAGGGTTCTGCGGAGGATACACCCCTCCACTTT
v_gene: TRBV11-2; d_gene: -; abundance: many; j_gene: TRBJ2-5; CDR3aa: CASSLGREETQYF; CDR3nt: TGTGCCAGCAGCTTAGGGAGGGAAGAGACCCAGTACTTC
v_gene: TRBV20-1; d_gene: -; abundance: many; j_gene: TRBJ1-2; CDR3aa: CSASPGTFYGYTF; CDR3nt: TGCAGTGCTAGCCCCGGGACATTCTATGGCTACACCTTC
v_gene: TRBV7-8; d_gene: -; abundance: -; j_gene: TRBJ2-2; CDR3aa: CASSSTRALNTGELFF; CDR3nt: TGTGCCAGCAGCTCAACCCGGGCCCTGAACACCGGGGAGCTGTTTTTT
v_gene: TRBV6-2/TRBV6-3; d_gene: -; abundance: few; j_gene: TRBJ1-2; CDR3aa: CASLSYGSGGYTF; CDR3nt: TGTGCCAGCCTTAGTTACGGGTCTGGTGGCTACACCTTC
v_gene: TRBV6-6; d_gene: -; abundance: -; j_gene: TRBJ1-1; CDR3aa: CASSYSYGDTEAFF; CDR3nt: TGTGCCAGCAGTTACTCGTACGGGGACACTGAAGCTTTCTTT
v_gene: TRBV7-2; d_gene: TRBD2; abundance: -; j_gene: TRBJ2-6; CDR3aa: CASSLLPGLVLTF; CDR3nt: TGTGCCAGCAGCTTACTCCCGGGACTAGTCCTGACTTTC
v_gene: TRBV7-8; d_gene: -; abundance: -; j_gene: TRBJ1-1; CDR3aa: CASSPPGTLNTEAFF; CDR3nt: TGTGCCAGCAGCCCCCCAGGGACTCTAAACACTGAAGCTTTCTTT
v_gene: TRBV4-3; d_gene: TRBD1; abundance: few; j_gene: TRBJ1-2; CDR3aa: CASSLGRETGGFYGYTF; CDR3nt: TGCGCCAGCAGCCTTGGACGCGAGACAGGGGGTTTCTATGGCTACACCTTC
v_gene: TRBV10-3; d_gene: -; abundance: few; j_gene: TRBJ1-1; CDR3aa: CASSELPGWTEAFF; CDR3nt: TGTGCCAGCAGTGAACTGCCGGGTTGGACTGAAGCTTTCTTT
v_gene: TRBV5-1; d_gene: TRBD1; abundance: -; j_gene: TRBJ1-1; CDR3aa: CASRTGTENTEAFF; CDR3nt: TGCGCCAGCAGAACCGGGACAGAGAACACTGAAGCTTTCTTT
v_gene: TRBV7-9; d_gene: -; abundance: many; j_gene: TRBJ2-7; CDR3aa: CASSLGAGRGIAYEQYF; CDR3nt: TGTGCCAGCAGCTTAGGGGCGGGCAGAGGTATCGCCTACGAGCAGTACTTC
v_gene: TRBV27; d_gene: -; abundance: few; j_gene: TRBJ1-5; CDR3aa: CASSSSYQPQHF; CDR3nt: TGTGCCAGCAGCTCCTCCTATCAGCCCCAGCATTTT
v_gene: TRBV20-1; d_gene: TRBD1; abundance: -; j_gene: TRBJ1-1; CDR3aa: CSAPRQGNTEAFF; CDR3nt: TGCAGTGCTCCGCGACAGGGAAATACTGAAGCTTTCTTT
v_gene: TRBV24-1; d_gene: TRBD2; abundance: many; j_gene: TRBJ2-7; CDR3aa: CATSGTRSSYEQYF; CDR3nt: TGTGCCACATCCGGGACTAGGTCCTCCTACGAGCAGTACTTC
v_gene: TRBV6-1; d_gene: -; abundance: few; j_gene: TRBJ2-7; CDR3aa: CASSQSRASYEQYF; CDR3nt: TGTGCCAGCAGCCAAAGCAGGGCCTCCTACGAGCAGTACTTC
v_gene: TRBV4-1; d_gene: -; abundance: many; j_gene: TRBJ2-7; CDR3aa: CASSQDLAWEQYF; CDR3nt: TGCGCCAGCAGCCAAGATCTCGCGTGGGAGCAGTACTTC
v_gene: TRBV7-2; d_gene: TRBD1; abundance: many; j_gene: TRBJ1-6; CDR3aa: CASSLPWTGGGSPLHF; CDR3nt: TGTGCCAGCAGCTTACCTTGGACAGGGGGAGGTTCACCCCTCCACTTT
v_gene: TRBV29-1; d_gene: -; abundance: -; j_gene: TRBJ2-5; CDR3aa: CSVGQAPQETQYF; CDR3nt: TGCAGCGTTGGACAGGCCCCCCAAGAGACCCAGTACTTC
v_gene: TRBV4-1; d_gene: TRBD2; abundance: -; j_gene: TRBJ2-3; CDR3aa: CASSQAIPGLAGDTQYF; CDR3nt: TGCGCCAGCAGCCAGGCTATCCCGGGACTAGCGGGAGATACGCAGTATTTT
v_gene: TRBV29-1; d_gene: -; abundance: -; j_gene: TRBJ1-1; CDR3aa: CSVGRGTEAFF; CDR3nt: TGCAGCGTTGGCAGGGGCACTGAAGCTTTCTTT
v_gene: TRBV20-1; d_gene: -; abundance: few; j_gene: TRBJ1-2; CDR3aa: CSARKWDLRRHGYTF; CDR3nt: TGCAGTGCTAGAAAGTGGGACCTTCGGCGTCATGGCTACACCTTC
v_gene: TRBV12-3/TRBV12-4; d_gene: TRBD1; abundance: many; j_gene: TRBJ1-1; CDR3aa: CASSSGTALIEAFF; CDR3nt: TGTGCCAGCAGTAGTGGGACAGCCCTAATAGAAGCTTTCTTT
v_gene: TRBV15; d_gene: -; abundance: -; j_gene: TRBJ1-1; CDR3aa: CATSGQPVSTEAFF; CDR3nt: TGTGCCACCAGCGGACAGCCGGTCAGCACTGAAGCTTTCTTT
v_gene: TRBV7-2; d_gene: TRBD2; abundance: few; j_gene: TRBJ2-3; CDR3aa: CASSLRTSGGTQYF; CDR3nt: TGTGCCAGCAGCCTCAGGACTAGCGGGGGGACGCAGTATTTT
v_gene: TRBV9; d_gene: TRBD1; abundance: many; j_gene: TRBJ2-5; CDR3aa: CASSIQGAETQYF; CDR3nt: TGTGCCAGCAGCATACAGGGGGCAGAGACCCAGTACTTC
v_gene: TRBV25-1; d_gene: -; abundance: many; j_gene: TRBJ2-7; CDR3aa: CASSGRDLQPYEQYF; CDR3nt: TGTGCCAGCAGTGGTCGGGACTTACAACCCTACGAGCAGTACTTC
v_gene: TRBV9; d_gene: TRBD1; abundance: many; j_gene: TRBJ1-2; CDR3aa: CASSDRRTGTGEGYTF; CDR3nt: TGTGCCAGCAGCGATCGACGAACCGGGACAGGGGAAGGCTACACCTTC
v_gene: TRBV6-5; d_gene: TRBD2; abundance: -; j_gene: TRBJ2-2; CDR3aa: CASRKDPTSGNTGELFF; CDR3nt: TGTGCCAGCAGAAAAGACCCGACTAGCGGAAACACCGGGGAGCTGTTTTTT
v_gene: TRBV7-9; d_gene: TRBD1; abundance: -; j_gene: TRBJ2-7; CDR3aa: CASSGGTGGPRTKSAYEQYF; CDR3nt: TGTGCCAGCAGCGGCGGGACAGGTGGACCTAGGACGAAGTCGGCCTACGAGCAGTACTTC
v_gene: TRBV7-2; d_gene: TRBD1; abundance: -; j_gene: TRBJ2-2; CDR3aa: CASSWGTGAPGELFF; CDR3nt: TGTGCCAGCAGCTGGGGGACAGGGGCGCCCGGGGAGCTGTTTTTT
v_gene: TRBV27; d_gene: -; abundance: -; j_gene: TRBJ2-7; CDR3aa: CASSYPSDYEQYF; CDR3nt: TGTGCCAGCAGTTACCCGTCGGACTACGAGCAGTACTTC
v_gene: TRBV25-1; d_gene: TRBD1; abundance: -; j_gene: TRBJ1-2; CDR3aa: CASSEYSGTGYGYTF; CDR3nt: TGTGCCAGCAGTGAATACTCCGGGACAGGGTATGGCTACACCTTC
v_gene: TRBV10-3; d_gene: TRBD2; abundance: -; j_gene: TRBJ2-5; CDR3aa: CAGIASGAQETQYF; CDR3nt: TGTGCCGGCATAGCTAGCGGGGCACAAGAGACCCAGTACTTC
v_gene: TRBV15; d_gene: -; abundance: -; j_gene: TRBJ1-3; CDR3aa: CATSREADTPGNTIYF; CDR3nt: TGTGCCACCAGCAGAGAGGCGGACACCCCTGGAAACACCATATATTTT
v_gene: TRBV27; d_gene: -; abundance: -; j_gene: TRBJ1-1; CDR3aa: CASTYRGRGNTEAFF; CDR3nt: TGTGCCAGCACCTATAGGGGAAGGGGGAACACTGAAGCTTTCTTT
v_gene: TRBV25-1; d_gene: -; abundance: -; j_gene: TRBJ1-3; CDR3aa: CASWEGSSGNTIYF; CDR3nt: TGTGCCAGCTGGGAGGGAAGCTCTGGAAACACCATATATTTT